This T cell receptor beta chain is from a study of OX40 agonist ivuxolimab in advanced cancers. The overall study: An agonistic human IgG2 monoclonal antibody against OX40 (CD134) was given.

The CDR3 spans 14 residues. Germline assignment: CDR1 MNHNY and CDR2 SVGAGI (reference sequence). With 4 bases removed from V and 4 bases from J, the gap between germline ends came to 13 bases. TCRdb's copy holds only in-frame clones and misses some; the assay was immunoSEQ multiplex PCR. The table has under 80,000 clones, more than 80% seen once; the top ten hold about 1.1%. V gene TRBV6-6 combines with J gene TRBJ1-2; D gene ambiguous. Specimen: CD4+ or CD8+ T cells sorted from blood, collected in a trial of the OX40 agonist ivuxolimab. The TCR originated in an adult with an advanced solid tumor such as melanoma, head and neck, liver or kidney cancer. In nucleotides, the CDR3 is TGTGCCAGCAGTTTAGCGCTTGACCTCTATGGCTACACCTTC. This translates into CASSLALDLYGYTF.